These T cell receptor beta chains were read from a single sample in a study of regulatory and conventional T cells in RAG deficiency. Repertoires were generated with immunoSEQ multiplex PCR, while TCRdb's copy carries only in-frame clones and drops some. This table has 34,000 or so clones, around 76% appearing once. These data were likewise used in another study, on regulatory T cells.

The source material was CD4+ effector T cells sorted from blood. The receptors derive from a human donor in good health. CDR3s include the opening cysteine and the closing phenylalanine or tryptophan. D genes are given only for firm matches. Size is stated for part of the rows, as once, few or many counts, or as a class when the clone is expanded.

d_call j_call v_call clone_size cdr3_nt cdr3_aa
TRBD1 TRBJ1-5 TRBV5-4 . TGTGCCAGCAGCTGGGGGGGACAGCCAAATCAGCCCCAGCATTTT CASSWGGQPNQPQHF
. TRBJ2-2 TRBV7-3 . TGTGCCAGCAGCCCCTGGACAGCTCCCGGGGAGCTGTTTTTT CASSPWTAPGELFF
TRBD1 TRBJ1-5 TRBV5-1 . TGCGCCAGCAGCCCGGGACAGGGATCATTTGGGGATCAGCCCCAGCATTTT CASSPGQGSFGDQPQHF
. TRBJ1-2 TRBV6-5 . TGTGCCAGCAGTTACGACGGTAACTATGGCTACACCTTC CASSYDGNYGYTF
TRBD1 TRBJ1-4 TRBV29-1 once TGCAGCGTCAAGGACAGGGTCGCTAATGAAAAACTGTTTTTT CSVKDRVANEKLFF
. TRBJ2-6 TRBV2 . TGTGCCATCGGTAAAGGCTCTGGGGCCAACGTCCTGACTTTC CAIGKGSGANVLTF
. TRBJ2-5 TRBV6-5 . TGTGCCAGCAGTTACTCTATAGGGGAGACCCAGTACTTC CASSYSIGETQYF
. TRBJ1-2 TRBV18 once TGTGCCAGCTCACCAGTCATCACAGAAGCTAACTATGGCTACACCTTC CASSPVITEANYGYTF
. TRBJ2-6 TRBV5-6 few TGTGCCAGTCGGAGGGTTTCTGGGGCCAACGTCCTGACTTTC CASRRVSGANVLTF
. TRBJ2-5 TRBV11-2 . TGTGCCAGCAGCTTCGGTTGGTTTCAAGACAGGAAAGAGACCCAGTACTTC CASSFGWFQDRKETQYF
TRBD1 TRBJ2-3 TRBV14 . TGTGCCAGCAGCCAGGACCCGGGACAGGGAAAAGATACGCAGTATTTT CASSQDPGQGKDTQYF
TRBD2 TRBJ2-5 TRBV27 . TGTGCCAGCAGTTCATACGGACTAGCGGGGGGGCCGCGGGAAGAGACCCAGTACTTC CASSSYGLAGGPREETQYF
TRBD1 TRBJ2-1 TRBV29-1 . TGCAGCGTAACCGGGACAGGGGTAATTGAGCAGTTCTTC CSVTGTGVIEQFF
TRBD1 TRBJ1-2 TRBV2 few TGTGCCAGCAGTGACCTGGGACAGGGAAACTATGGCTACACCTTC CASSDLGQGNYGYTF
. TRBJ1-3 TRBV5-6 . TGTGCCAGCAGCTTGGAGAGGCTCCGCTCTGGAAACACCATATATTTT CASSLERLRSGNTIYF
. TRBJ1-5 TRBV6-4 few TGTGCCAGCAGTGACACCTTCAATCAGCCCCAGCATTTT CASSDTFNQPQHF
. TRBJ1-2 TRBV28 few TGTGTCGCATTAGGGGACGACTATGGCTACACCTTC CVALGDDYGYTF
TRBD1 TRBJ1-5 TRBV7-2 . TGTGCCAGCAGCATAGACAGGGCGAGCCAGCCCCAGCATTTT CASSIDRASQPQHF
. TRBJ1-2 TRBV4-2 . TGTGCCAGCAGCCAAGTGGCGGACAGCTATGGCTACACCTTC CASSQVADSYGYTF
TRBD1 TRBJ2-3 TRBV5-1 . TGCGCCAGCAGCTTCGGGGACAGGGGCACAGATACGCAGTATTTT CASSFGDRGTDTQYF
TRBD1 TRBJ1-1 TRBV29-1 once TGCAGCGTAGCCGGGACAGCGCAGCAGGCTTTCTTT CSVAGTAQQAFF
TRBD2 TRBJ2-7 TRBV27 . TGTGCCAGCAGTTTAAACCCACTAGCGGGCTACGAGCAGTACTTC CASSLNPLAGYEQYF
. TRBJ1-1 TRBV2 . TGTGCCAGCAGTATACAGACGAACACTGAAGCTTTCTTT CASSIQTNTEAFF
. TRBJ1-2 TRBV9 . TGTGCCAGCAGCGTAGGGGCCCTAGGACGGTCATATGGCTACACCTTC CASSVGALGRSYGYTF
. TRBJ1-1 TRBV6-1 . TGTGCCAGCAGTGAAGTCGGAGGTAGTAAAGCTTTCTTT CASSEVGGSKAFF
. TRBJ1-2 TRBV7-9 . TGTGCCAGCAGCTTAGCGCCAGGGGACTATGGCTACACCTTC CASSLAPGDYGYTF
. TRBJ1-2 TRBV30 . TGTGCCTGGAGTGTACAGCCTCCCGGCGGCTACACCTTC CAWSVQPPGGYTF
. TRBJ2-6 TRBV7-3 once TGTGCCAGCAGCCCCATCGGGGCCAACGTCCTGACTTTC CASSPIGANVLTF
TRBD2 TRBJ2-3 TRBV29-1 . TGCAGCGTTGAATTAGCGGGGGGGCCAAATACGCAGTATTTT CSVELAGGPNTQYF
. TRBJ1-4 TRBV6-5 . TGTGCCAGCAGTTCCCCAGGCAGGAAGAATGAAAAACTGTTTTTT CASSSPGRKNEKLFF
. TRBJ2-1 TRBV2 . TGTGCCAGCAGTGTTGCGTTGCGAGCCTACAATGAGCAGTTCTTC CASSVALRAYNEQFF
. TRBJ2-3 TRBV12-5 . TGTGCTAGTGGTTGGCAACGGGGATTCACAGATACGCAGTATTTT CASGWQRGFTDTQYF
. TRBJ1-1 TRBV28 . TGTGCCAGCAGTCCCCCCACCCCGAGAACTGAAGCTTTCTTT CASSPPTPRTEAFF
. TRBJ2-3 TRBV11-2 . TGTGCCAGCAGCGCAGACAGGTTCACAGATACGCAGTATTTT CASSADRFTDTQYF
. TRBJ1-3 TRBV5-4 . TGTGCCAGCTACTCTGGGGGGGGTACTGGAAACACCATATATTTT CASYSGGGTGNTIYF
TRBD1 TRBJ1-2 TRBV27 . TGTGCCAGCGGAAAGGTAATGGGTGGCCCAGGGGGCGACTATGGCTACACCTTC CASGKVMGGPGGDYGYTF
. TRBJ2-7 TRBV5-1 . TGCGCCAGCAGCCGGCCTCGGGCAGGAGCCTCCTACGAGCAGTACTTC CASSRPRAGASYEQYF
TRBD1 TRBJ1-5 TRBV19 . TGTGCCAGTAGTATAGCTGGACAGGATCAGCCCCAGCATTTT CASSIAGQDQPQHF
TRBD1 TRBJ1-2 TRBV30 . TGTGCCTGGAGTCTGACAGGGGGGTATGGCTACACCTTC CAWSLTGGYGYTF
. TRBJ2-1 TRBV27 . TGTGCCAGCAGTTTATCCCTGCGCGGAGGAACGGTACTTGAGCAGTTCTTC CASSLSLRGGTVLEQFF
TRBD1 TRBJ2-3 TRBV27 . TGTGCCAGCAGTTTCGACAGGGGAGGAACAGATACGCAGTATTTT CASSFDRGGTDTQYF